This entry features one T cell receptor beta chain sequence. Its antigen remains unidentified. People who had autoimmune disease history or systemic immunosuppression were excluded. The data stem from a study of OX40 agonist ivuxolimab in advanced cancers. Study-level background: Patient treatment consisted of intravenous ivuxolimab administration every 2 weeks at 0.01 to 10 mg/kg.

Here immunoSEQ multiplex PCR was the method, and the copy in TCRdb shows in-frame clones only, minus some. The table shows some 94,000 clones, with around 91% occurring only once. Study conclusions and caveats: Low normalized T-cell clonal expansion was additionally recorded for some nonresponders.

CDR3 length equals 13 residues. Trimming cost V 5 bases and J 0 bases, with 7 bases left between them. Germline V gives CDR1 SGHTA, CDR2 FQGNSA. The sequenced sample was CD4+ or CD8+ T cells sorted from blood, obtained in a trial of the OX40 agonist ivuxolimab. This rearrangement joins TRBV7-2 to TRBJ2-5, with D uncertain. This receptor was obtained from an adult with an advanced solid tumor such as melanoma, head and neck, liver or kidney cancer. The CDR3 spells CASSRFHQETQYF. CDR3 nucleotides: TGTGCCAGCAGCCGATTCCACCAAGAGACCCAGTACTTC.